This T cell receptor (beta chain) is drawn from a study of shared clonotypes between healthy human individuals (TCRdb year 2020). A note on the overall study: The cohort comprised a couple of women and a few men aged 18 to 49 years. For each donor, three plates each were used for CD4 naive and CD4 memory, two plates were used for CD8 naive, and one plate was used for CD8 memory. To estimate repertoire size and how much clonotype sharing occurs between individuals, the study deeply sequenced the blood TCR repertoires of five healthy adults. Per donor, leukapheresis produced somewhere between about 0.9 and 9.5 billion PBMCs. To increase sequencing depth and limit assay-specific biases, different laboratories used diverse techniques to prepare libraries and sequence TCR repertoires.

From the cysteine through the phenylalanine, the CDR3 covers 14 amino acids. Only the CDR3 region is kept as DNA, spanning 42 bases read in frame from base 1. The trim is 5 bases for V and 2 bases for J, with a gap of 10 bases between the germline ends. CDR1 and CDR2 were assigned from the germline V gene as MGHDK and SYGVNS. General conclusions and limits of the study: Sampling was limited to blood, and TCR repertoires in tissue likely differ from TCR repertoires in blood. Across four donors, around 5% of naive CD4, roughly 3.5% of naive CD8, under 2.5% of memory CD4, and 0.3% to 0.45% of memory CD8 clonotypes were shared. Larger estimated clonotype richness was generally found for naive subsets than for memory subsets. Compared with non-shared clonotypes, clonotypes shared by all four sorted-subset donors had higher generation probabilities. Because the study included only a small number of donors, the genetic and exposure-history diversity represented was limited. Incomplete sequencing was indicated by rarefaction of sorted-subset datasets, despite the large sequencing depth. Based on pairwise subsampling, the degree of clonotype sharing among donors was expected to be affected by sequencing depth.

TCR CDR3 regions were amplified from genomic DNA by multiplex PCR using the deep immunoSEQ assay. For each cell subset, the extracted genomic DNA was distributed evenly across all wells of several immunoSEQ 96-well plates, and each plate served as one replicate. For sorted subsets, roughly 0.2 ug genomic DNA, equal to tens of thousands of T cell genomes, was loaded into each replicate PCR. The purified libraries were quantified using a Qubit 3.0 fluorometer, sized with a Bioanalyzer 2100, and then quantified again using the KAPA Library Quantification kit. Every immunoSEQ 96-well plate was sequenced on a separate single-read 150-cycle Illumina NextSeq 550 flow cell. On the authors' methods: Because only junctional sequences without quality scores were contained in the immunoSEQ output, filtering matching that applied to full-length reads could not be performed. To assign V/J genes and CDR3, sequences were annotated against IMGT germline references using PyIR, a Python wrapper for IgBLAST v1.9. Reads with weak V/J assignments (E-value above 1e-6), missing CDR3, stop codons, out-of-frame junctions, or ambiguous translated residues were removed. A V3J clonotype was defined by an identical inferred V gene, J gene, and CDR3 amino acid sequence. To compute the percentage overlap between repertoires, the number of shared unique clonotypes was divided by the size of the smaller repertoire. Three approaches were used to assess repertoire richness: RTK rarefaction, the Chao1 estimator, and Recon v2.1 estimates of unobserved clonotypes. Generation probabilities were computed with OLGA for all TCRbeta clonotypes obtained by the gDNA method from four donors. The source is immuneACCESS, and TCRdb retained only in-frame sequences with V and J called. Part of the clones is not carried over; for the studies checked, unresolved V genes explain less than half of this, and the remainder is unexplained. From that table come the V and J calls and clone size; the DNA was used to work out D and trimming. Here the sample has some 2.1 million clones; less than 95% occur a single time. The ten largest clones capture roughly 1.1% of the sample.

Note on this clone: The clone's antigen remains unknown. Base-call qualities are not available, and no considerably larger clone is one nucleotide away.

CD8 naive samples consisted of CD45RO-negative cells that were positively selected for CCR7, yielding a CD45RA+CCR7+ population without TemRA cells. The donors were healthy, HIV-negative adults with no recently reported acute infections or vaccinations. Only Caucasian adults living in Nashville, Tennessee, USA were represented among the donors. Blood was collected by leukapheresis, and PBMCs were isolated by Ficoll-Histopaque density gradient centrifugation and then cryopreserved in liquid nitrogen vapor phase. Analytical flow cytometry was used to check the purity and quantity of every magnetically sorted T cell population. Genomic DNA was isolated from each sorted fraction and quantified by UV absorbance on a Nanodrop 2000c.

The material sequenced was naive CD8+ T cells sorted from blood. What this sample's cell subset or site label stands for: CD45RA+CCR7+. This chain is built from TRBV25-1 and TRBJ1-5; matching of 6 bases hints at TRBD1 as the D gene. This sequence was found in a man between 18 and 29 years old in good health. CDR3 loop: CASSTGFGNQPQHF. The sequenced DNA is TGTGCCAGCAGTACAGGGTTTGGCAATCAGCCCCAGCATTTT.